Each of the 28 T cell receptor beta chains below was sequenced from the same sample in a study of Graves' ophthalmopathy and Graves' hyperthyroidism. The TCR beta CDR3 regions underwent amplification from RNA transcripts. HTBI primers served in a first-round RT-PCR, which a second-round multiplex PCR followed. Via MiXCR, TCRdb re-called the multiplex PCR reads, giving one row per CDR3 protein. The sample records roughly 1.1 million distinct CDR3 sequences, less than 45% being singletons. The sample comprised peripheral blood or thyroid tissue (not recorded which). Receptors were obtained from an adult man with Graves' hyperthyroidism.

This clonotype has more than one count but fewer than ten. CDR3 in DNA: TGTGCCAGCAACACGCAGGGGGGGCCTCGCACTGAAGCTTTCTTT. Its protein product is CASNTQGGPRTEAFF. V gene TRBV6-5 combines with J gene TRBJ1-1; 7 nucleotides match TRBD1. Germline V gene data show CDR1 as MNHEY and CDR2 as SVGAGI. The ends lost 7 bases at V and 4 bases at J; junction bases unmatched: 12. The CDR3 has 15 amino acids.

This sequence joins TRBV2 and TRBJ1-1; TRBD1 aligns across 8 bases. With V trimmed by 5 bases and J by 1 base, 6 bases remained unmatched. Germline V gene lookup returns CDR1 SNHLY and CDR2 FYNNEI. CDR3 size: 15 residues. CDR3 DNA sequence: TGTGCCAGCAGTCAACCAGGGGGCCGGAACACTGAAGCTTTCTTT. The encoded protein is CASSQPGGRNTEAFF. The whole variable domain, remainder taken from reference TRBV2 and TRBJ1-1, is EPEVTQTPSHQVTQMGQEVILRCVPISNHLYFYWYRQILGQKVEFLVSFYNNEISEKSEIFDDQFSVERPDGSNFTLKIRSTKLEDSAMYFCASSQPGGRNTEAFFGQGTRLTVV.

In this sample, this clonotype turned up many times. V usage is TRBV11-2 and J usage is TRBJ1-6; 7 nucleotides match TRBD1. The CDR3 is 15 amino acids. V shed 5 bases and J 8 bases; nucleotides not matched to a gene: 9. Germline V gives CDR1 SGHAT, CDR2 FQNNGV. The CDR3 here is CASSGGQIIHSPLHF. DNA of the CDR3: TGTGCCAGCAGCGGGGGACAGATCATCCATTCACCCCTCCACTTT.

The V gene is TRBV7-2, the J gene TRBJ2-2; TRBD1 aligns across 9 bases. The germline V gene has CDR1 SGHTA and CDR2 FQGNSA. The CDR3 is 17 amino acids. V lost 5 bases to trimming and J lost 9 bases; unmatched junction nucleotides: 16. For the CDR3, the DNA is TGTGCCAGCAGCCCCGGAGGGACAGGGATGATTCTACGGGAGCTGTTTTTT. Protein sequence: CASSPGGTGMILRELFF.

The chain is built from TRBV19 and TRBJ2-5; 7 nucleotides line up with TRBD2. The CDR3 consists of 14 residues. Germline trimming cut 5 bases from V and 2 bases from J; bases unmatched to any gene: 5. Germline CDR1 LNHDA, CDR2 SQIVND (reference sequence). Here the CDR3 DNA reads TGTGCCAGTAGTTGGGGAGGGCCACAAGAGACCCAGTACTTC. It codes for CASSWGGPQETQYF.

The chain has TRBV12-3 or TRBV12-4 and TRBJ1-2; TRBD1 aligns across 7 bases. With V trimmed by 6 bases and J by 7 bases, 14 bases remained unmatched. The CDR3 extends over 15 amino acids. CDR3 in DNA: TGTGCCAGCAGCCAACCCGACAGGGTACTCAGTGGCTACACCTTC. Its translation is CASSQPDRVLSGYTF.

In the case of this clonotype: This could be a read error, since a much larger clone is one nucleotide away. The chain employs TRBV2 and TRBJ2-5; D gene unclear. The CDR3 is made up of 12 amino acids. CDR1 and CDR2 (germline): SNHLY, FYNNEI. The V end lost 4 bases, the J end lost 4 bases, and 7 bases lay between the germline ends. This CDR3 is CASSGQIETQYF. CDR3 DNA sequence: TGTGCCAGCAGTGGGCAAATAGAGACCCAGTACTTC. The variable domain in full, with the rest retrieved from reference TRBV2 and TRBJ2-5, is EPEVTQTPSHQVTQMGQEVILRCVPISNHLYFYWYRQILGQKVEFLVSFYNNEISEKSEIFDDQFSVERPDGSNFTLKIRSTKLEDSAMYFCASSGQIETQYFGPGTRLLVL.

Worth noting for this clonotype: This may arise from a read error, as a much more abundant clone is one base away. The chain recombines TRBV11-2 with TRBJ2-2; 8 positions agree with TRBD1. CDR1 is SGHAT, CDR2 FQNNGV, per germline. After removal of 4 bases from V and 4 bases from J, the junction contained 8 bases not matched to a gene. The CDR3 has 16 amino acids. The CDR3 sequence: CASSSLPGGITGELFF. The CDR3, as DNA: TGTGCCAGCAGCTCGCTTCCAGGGGGCATCACCGGGGAGCTGTTTTTT.

J is TRBJ1-5 and V is TRBV11-2, with D possibly being TRBD1 (6 bases). Per germline, CDR1 SGHAT and CDR2 FQNNGV. The CDR3 loop spans 15 amino acids. The ends were cut back, 3 bases at V and 11 bases at J, with 20 bases in the middle. The CDR3: CASSLGSGGRKTQHF. In DNA, the CDR3 is TGTGCCAGCAGCTTGGGTAGCGGGGGGCGGAAGACCCAGCATTTT.

The chain uses TRBV9 and TRBJ2-7; tentatively, D is TRBD1 or TRBD2 (5 bases each). The CDR3 loop spans 16 amino acids. Looked up from germline, CDR1 is SGDLS and CDR2 is YYNGEE. Deletions cut 2 bases from V and 2 bases from J, with 17 bases between. This CDR3 reads CASSVAHQGRTYEQYF. CDR3 DNA: TGTGCCAGCAGCGTTGCACATCAGGGACGTACCTACGAGCAGTACTTC.

Details on this clonotype: One end of the junction varies from germline; a read error may be responsible. This chain connects TRBV7-2 to TRBJ2-7, with TRBD1 matching 8 bases. This CDR3 comprises 14 residues. Germline V lookup: CDR1 SGHTA, CDR2 FQGNSA. The CDR3 here is CAGSSRTGNYEQYF. DNA for the CDR3: TGTGCCGGCAGCTCCCGGACAGGGAACTACGAGCAGTACTTC.

The chain employs TRBV5-1 and TRBJ1-6, with a possible D match to TRBD1 (5 bases). Germline V gives CDR1 SGHRS, CDR2 YFSETQ. V was shortened by 4 bases and J by 9 bases, with 23 bases between the two germline ends. This CDR3 spans 17 amino acids. The chain's CDR3 is CASSPRYWGRSLSPLHF. CDR3 DNA sequence: TGCGCCAGCAGCCCAAGGTATTGGGGCAGATCACTTTCACCCCTCCACTTT.

CDR3 DNA sequence: TGTGCCAGCAGCAGTTCACTAGCGGGTTACAATGAGCAGTTCTTC. Translation: CASSSSLAGYNEQFF. The genes are TRBV12-3 or TRBV12-4 and TRBJ2-7; 9 bases align to TRBD2. The end of the DNA fits TRBJ2-1 better, so the J call may be wrong. This CDR3 is built from 15 residues.

CDR3 nucleotide sequence: TGTGCCAGCAGCCCGAGGGGCAGGCCCTACGAGCAGTACTTC. This gives the protein CASSPRGRPYEQYF. This chain connects TRBV5-5 to TRBJ2-7; possibly TRBD1 or TRBD2 for D (5 bases each). The V end was cut by 4 bases, the J end by 2 bases, with 13 bases between. The CDR3 is made up of 14 amino acids. Germline V gives CDR1 SGHKS, CDR2 YYEKEE (reference sequence).

The V call is TRBV12-3 or TRBV12-4, the J call TRBJ2-7, with no clear D. V was shortened by 6 bases and J by 5 bases, with 20 bases between the two germline ends. The CDR3 has 15 residues. CDR3 in DNA: TGTGCCAGCAGCCCTACCCCTGGGCCAGAACACGAGCAGTACTTC. Translated, it gives CASSPTPGPEHEQYF.

This clonotype was detected ten times or more. J is TRBJ2-7 and V is TRBV19; a weak D match, TRBD2 (6 bases). Germline-derived CDR1 and CDR2 are LNHDA and SQIVND (reference sequence). The CDR3 has 15 amino acids. The ends were cut back, 1 base at V and 0 bases at J, with 10 bases in the middle. CDR3 DNA sequence: TGTGCCAGTAGTATAGCGGGGGATATCTCCTACGAGCAGTACTTC. Protein: CASSIAGDISYEQYF. The whole variable domain, remainder taken from reference TRBV19 and TRBJ2-7, is DGGITQSPKYLFRKEGQNVTLSCEQNLNHDAMYWYRQDPGQGLRLIYYSQIVNDFQKGDIAEGYSVSREKKESFPLTVTSAQKNPTAFYLCASSIAGDISYEQYFGPGTRLTVT.

The sample holds a few counts of this clonotype. The chain is built from TRBV19 and TRBJ2-5; possible D gene TRBD2, 6 bases. Trimming shortened V by 4 bases and J by 4 bases, and 13 bases separated the two germline ends. Germline CDR1 reads LNHDA; CDR2 reads SQIVND (reference sequence). The CDR3 has 14 residues. The chain's CDR3 is CASSKTRNGETQYF. DNA of the CDR3: TGTGCCAGTAGTAAGACTAGAAATGGAGAGACCCAGTACTTC.

This rearrangement joins TRBV25-1 to TRBJ1-2; 11 positions match TRBD1. The CDR3 runs 17 residues. V dropped 6 bases and J dropped 7; count of bases not matched to a gene: 16. Germline lookup yields CDR1 MGHDK and CDR2 SYGVNS. Written as DNA, the CDR3 is TGTGCCAGCAGCTCAACCGGGACAGGGGGAGCCTTCGCTGGCTACACCTTC. Its translation is CASSSTGTGGAFAGYTF.

This clonotype has just a few counts. Germline is not matched at one junction end, which may reflect a read error. The genes are TRBV10-3 and TRBJ1-2; the match to TRBD1 covers 7 bases. Looked up from germline, CDR1 is ENHRY and CDR2 is SYGVKD. This CDR3 is 13 amino acids long. The CDR3 region is CASSWSTGDGYTF. CDR3 in DNA: TGTGCCAGCAGTTGGAGTACAGGGGATGGCTACACCTTC.

CDR3 nucleotide sequence: TGTGCCAGTTCGAATACAGGGTTCGGTCAGCCCCAGCATTTT. Translating gives CASSNTGFGQPQHF. J is TRBJ1-5 and V is TRBV19; possibly TRBD1 for D (6 bases). Trimming stripped 8 bases from V and 6 bases from J, with 17 bases between. CDR1 is LNHDA, CDR2 SQIVND, per germline (reference sequence). CDR3 length equals 14 residues.

The table lists this clonotype with a few counts. The gene calls are TRBV7-9 and TRBJ2-5; 8 bases match TRBD2. The V segment lost 0 bases and the J segment 2 bases; nucleotides outside the gene matches: 11. CDR1 and CDR2 (germline): SEHNR, FQNEAQ (reference sequence). This CDR3 spans 18 amino acids. This CDR3 reads CASSLAPGLGLIQETQYF. As DNA, the CDR3 is TGTGCCAGCAGCTTAGCCCCGGGACTAGGTCTAATTCAAGAGACCCAGTACTTC.

In its sample, this clonotype was seen a few times. The chain recombines TRBV7-2 with TRBJ1-4; TRBD1 aligns across 7 bases. Germline loops: CDR1 SGHTA, CDR2 FQGNSA. This CDR3 region has 15 residues. J gave up 5 bases and V 4 bases, and 7 bases lay outside the gene matches. The DNA of the CDR3 is TGTGCCAGCAGCTCGGGACAGCTTTCAAATGAAAAACTGTTTTTT. It yields the protein CASSSGQLSNEKLFF.

This clonotype has a count of ten or more. The CDR3 spells CSVGIPEESYEQYF. In DNA, the CDR3 is TGCAGCGTTGGGATTCCTGAAGAGTCCTACGAGCAGTACTTC. This sequence joins TRBV29-1 and TRBJ2-7; no definite D call. Trimming stripped 4 bases from V and 1 base from J, with 14 bases between. Germline CDR1 is SQVTM and CDR2 is ANQGSEA. The CDR3 consists of 14 residues.

The gene calls are TRBV7-2 and TRBJ1-6; 9 bases line up with TRBD1. J gave up 7 bases and V 5 bases, and 6 bases lay outside the gene matches. Per germline, CDR1 SGHTA and CDR2 FQGNSA. There are 15 residues in the CDR3. DNA for the CDR3: TGTGCCAGCAGCGTTGAACAGGGGGCCAATTCACCCCTCCACTTT. Translating it yields CASSVEQGANSPLHF.

This chain joins TRBV29-1 and TRBJ2-7; 10 bases match TRBD1. The ends lost 6 bases at V and 4 bases at J; junction bases unmatched: 9. The CDR3 has 14 residues. The germline V gene has CDR1 SQVTM and CDR2 ANQGSEA. Written as DNA, the CDR3 is TGCAGCGTCTCCCGTAGACAGGGGGCTTACGAGCAGTACTTC. Translating it yields CSVSRRQGAYEQYF.

This chain connects TRBV9 to TRBJ2-3; D call uncertain. Germline CDR1 and CDR2: SGDLS and YYNGEE. This CDR3 has 12 amino acids. V lost 1 base to trimming and J lost 4 bases, with 4 bases between them. The CDR3, as DNA: TGTGCCAGCAGCGTACCAGCAGATACGCAGTATTTT. Protein product: CASSVPADTQYF.

The chain joins TRBV7-2 to TRBJ2-3, with 9 bases identical to TRBD1. Per the germline V gene, CDR1 is SGHTA and CDR2 is FQGNSA. V dropped 4 bases and J dropped 2; count of bases not matched to a gene: 4. The CDR3 runs to 15 residues. As DNA, the CDR3 is TGTGCCAGCAGCTCTGGGACAGGGTACACAGATACGCAGTATTTT. As protein: CASSSGTGYTDTQYF.

This clonotype was seen a handful of times. CDR3 region: CASSLDLAGKDLSPLHF. For the CDR3, the DNA is TGTGCCAGCAGCTTAGACCTAGCGGGGAAAGATCTTTCACCCCTCCACTTT. The V call is TRBV7-9, the J call TRBJ1-6; no clear D gene. This CDR3 region has 17 residues. Trimming shortened V by 1 base and J by 9 bases, and 19 bases separated the two germline ends. CDR1 and CDR2 (germline): SEHNR, FQNEAQ (reference sequence).